This T cell receptor (beta chain) stems from a study of metastatic and nonmetastatic thyroid tumors. The table lists this clone with many counts. Using MiXCR, TCRdb re-called clones from the PCR reads. In the table there are about 85,000 clones, approximately 9% of which are singletons. The CDR3 loop spans 14 amino acids. J was trimmed by 5 bases and V by 6 bases; bases with no gene match: 2. The germline CDR1 and CDR2 sequences are SNHLY and FYNNEI. Patients were all untreated before their thyroid surgery. The source material was blood. The chain uses TRBV2 and TRBJ1-6; 9 nucleotides agree with TRBD1. This TCR came from a female donor with papillary thyroid cancer or a benign thyroid nodule (not recorded which). Some clones in this sample may be carry-over from other donors' samples. This CDR3 is CASRQGAHNSPLHF. CDR3 sequence (DNA): TGTGCCAGCAGACAGGGGGCGCATAATTCACCCCTCCACTTT.